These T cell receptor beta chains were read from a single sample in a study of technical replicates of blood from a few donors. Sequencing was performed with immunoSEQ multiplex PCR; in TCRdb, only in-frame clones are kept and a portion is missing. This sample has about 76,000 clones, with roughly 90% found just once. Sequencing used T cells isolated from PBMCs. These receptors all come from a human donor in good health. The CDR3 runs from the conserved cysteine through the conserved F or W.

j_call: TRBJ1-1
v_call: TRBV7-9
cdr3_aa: CASSFLRAFF

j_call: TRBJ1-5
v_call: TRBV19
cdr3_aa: CASRRVGVGQPQHF

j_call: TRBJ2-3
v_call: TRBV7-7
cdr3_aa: CASSSGTGGTDTQYF

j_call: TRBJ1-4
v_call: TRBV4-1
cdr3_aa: CASSQEPQSNEKLFF

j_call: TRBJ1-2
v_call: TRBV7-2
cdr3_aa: CASSLAGGSYGYTF

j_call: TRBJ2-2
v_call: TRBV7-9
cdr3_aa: CASRLMRQGAGGELFF

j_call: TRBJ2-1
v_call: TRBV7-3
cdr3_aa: CASSFWGTSGGEEQFF

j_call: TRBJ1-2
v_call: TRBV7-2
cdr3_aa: CASSESGTGGLYGYTF

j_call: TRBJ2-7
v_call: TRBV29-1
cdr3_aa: CSVEEPTGQYF

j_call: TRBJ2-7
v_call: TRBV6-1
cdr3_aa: CASIIRTGLYEQYF

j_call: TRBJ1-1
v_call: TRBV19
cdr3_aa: CASRTGILVNTEAFF

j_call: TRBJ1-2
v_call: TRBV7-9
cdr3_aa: CASNRLGGRPPYGYTF

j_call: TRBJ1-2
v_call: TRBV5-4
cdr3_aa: CASSLPPGQSNYGYTF

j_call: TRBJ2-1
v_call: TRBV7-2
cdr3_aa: CASSWTSRNEQFF

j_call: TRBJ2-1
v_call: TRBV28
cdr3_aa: CASSLTGVGSYNEQFF

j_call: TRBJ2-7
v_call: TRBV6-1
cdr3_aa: CASNTVDEQYF

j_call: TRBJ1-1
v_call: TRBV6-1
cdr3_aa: CASSENVGQRNTEAFF